This T cell receptor (beta chain) appears in the sequencing data of a study of CD8 T cells in Susac syndrome. RNA amounts of roughly 0.5 to 1 ug underwent reverse transcription with random hexamers. Coverage of TCR beta CDR3 amplification by immunoSEQ multiplex PCR extended to 54 Vbeta and 13 Jbeta. TCRdb processed the immunoSEQ multiplex PCR reads anew with MiXCR; each CDR3 protein has one entry. The sample records approximately 200,000 distinct CDR3 sequences, approximately 95% being singletons. Sequencing of TCR beta, carried out with a high-throughput approach, was applied to CD8+ and CD4+ T cells from the blood. This clonotype showed up just once. Its antigen is as yet unknown. General study findings and limits: As the study acknowledged, the number of individuals in its TCR sequencing and HLA analysis was relatively small.

The CDR3 extends over 14 amino acids. V was clipped by 7 bases and J by 8 bases, with 17 bases between them. The V and J genes are TRBV23-1 and TRBJ2-2; D may correspond to TRBD1 or TRBD2 (7 bases each). TRBV23-1 qualifies as an ORF whose function is uncertain. Sequencing was done on a sample of CD4+ T cells from PBMCs. The TCR sequence derives from a human donor with multiple sclerosis. This CDR3 is CASTSDREGGELFF. In DNA form, the CDR3 reads TGCGCCAGCACTTCAGACAGGGAGGGAGGGGAGCTGTTTTTT.